Shown below are 20 T cell receptor beta chains from a single sample sequenced in a study of blood T cell repertoires in COVID-19. Generated by immunoSEQ multiplex PCR, the TCRdb table keeps only in-frame clones and is missing some. Of 130,000 or so clones in the sample, 88% were seen once. Sequenced input: peripheral blood. These receptors were obtained from a man aged 50 to 60 with acute or convalescent COVID-19.

The rearrangement uses TRBV28 and TRBJ1-5, with D uncertain. V lost 4 bases and J lost 6, with 16 bases in between. In germline, CDR1 is MDHEN, CDR2 SYDVKM. The length of the CDR3 is 15 residues. The CDR3 DNA is TGTGCCAGCAGTTCCAGTCTAGGGAGGATTCAGCCCCAGCATTTT. Encoded protein: CASSSSLGRIQPQHF.

The chain has TRBV7-2 and TRBJ1-2, with D perhaps matching TRBD1 (6 bases). Germline lookup yields CDR1 SGHTA and CDR2 FQGNSA. V shed 5 bases and J shed 4 bases, with 20 bases lying between them. This CDR3 region has 16 residues. The CDR3 spells CASSPGQTGGGYGYTF. The DNA for the CDR3 is TGTGCCAGCAGCCCCGGACAGACCGGCGGGGGCTATGGCTACACCTTC.

This clone occurred a few times. V gene TRBV5-4 combines with J gene TRBJ2-1; 8 positions match TRBD2. V lost 0 bases to trimming and J lost 3 bases; unmatched junction nucleotides: 5. Looked up from germline, CDR1 is SGHNT and CDR2 is YYREEE (reference sequence). The length of the CDR3 is 16 residues. CDR3 amino acids: CASSLGAAGGYNEQFF. The CDR3 DNA reads as TGTGCCAGCAGCTTGGGGGCGGCGGGAGGCTACAATGAGCAGTTCTTC.

The chain recombines TRBV11-3 with TRBJ1-2; 7 bases are shared with TRBD1. Germline assignment: CDR1 SGHNT and CDR2 YENEEA. V lost 4 bases, J lost 2 bases, and 7 bases stayed unmatched. CDR3 length equals 15 residues. In DNA, the CDR3 is TGTGCCAGCAGCTCAGGGGGGCAGGGGAACTATGGCTACACCTTC. It codes for CASSSGGQGNYGYTF.

The V and J genes are TRBV5-5 and TRBJ1-5; possibly TRBD1 for D (5 bases). Trimming took off 0 bases at V and 6 bases at J, with 13 bases between the two ends. Looked up from germline, CDR1 is SGHKS and CDR2 is YYEKEE (reference sequence). The CDR3 totals 15 residues. The CDR3 spells CASSLAGNSGQPQHF. The CDR3 DNA reads as TGTGCCAGCAGCTTGGCAGGGAATAGTGGTCAGCCCCAGCATTTT.

The chain links TRBV24-1 to TRBJ2-3; no clear D. Germline CDR1 reads KGHDR; CDR2 reads SFDVKD. The CDR3 loop spans 12 amino acids. The V and J ends lost 6 bases and 1 base respectively, with 4 bases between them. CDR3 coding DNA: TGTGCCACCAGTTTCGGCACAGATACGCAGTATTTT. Its translation is CATSFGTDTQYF.

The chain has TRBV30 and TRBJ1-5, with TRBD1 as a possible D gene (6 bases). CDR1 is GTSNPN, CDR2 SVGIG, per germline (reference sequence). CDR3 length: 16 residues. Trimming took 2 bases from V and 0 from J, leaving 14 bases between them. The CDR3 sequence is CAWSPGGHYSNQPQHF. The CDR3 nucleotides are TGTGCCTGGAGTCCCGGGGGGCATTATAGCAATCAGCCCCAGCATTTT.

The V gene is TRBV6-5, the J gene TRBJ1-5; D is ambiguous. Trimming took off 2 bases at V and 2 bases at J, with 7 bases between the two ends. The germline V gene has CDR1 MNHEY and CDR2 SVGAGI. CDR3 length: 14 residues. The CDR3 region has the DNA TGTGCCAGCAGTTACAAAACGGGCAATCAGCCCCAGCATTTT. It codes for CASSYKTGNQPQHF.

The rearrangement joins TRBV5-4 to TRBJ1-6; 9 nucleotides match TRBD1. The CDR3 spans 16 residues. Per germline, CDR1 SGHNT and CDR2 YYREEE (reference sequence). The J segment lost 8 bases and the V segment lost 5 bases, leaving 11 bases of the junction unmatched. CDR3: CASSYRGPIQDSPLHF. DNA of the CDR3: TGTGCCAGCAGTTACAGGGGGCCCATCCAGGATTCACCCCTCCACTTT.

This rearrangement joins TRBV19 to TRBJ1-5; the D gene is possibly TRBD1 (5 bases). The CDR3 sequence is 15 residues long. The V and J ends lost 3 bases and 2 bases respectively, with 11 bases between them. CDR1 and CDR2 (germline): LNHDA, SQIVND (reference sequence). The CDR3 here is CASSMGQGGNQPQHF. CDR3 nucleotide sequence: TGTGCCAGTAGTATGGGGCAGGGTGGCAATCAGCCCCAGCATTTT.

This clone was counted only a few times. The rearrangement joins TRBV19 to TRBJ1-1; D not certain. Trimming left V 5 bases short and J 0 bases short, with 25 bases between. The CDR3 sequence is 19 residues long. Germline V CDR1 and CDR2: LNHDA, SQIVND (reference sequence). The DNA of the CDR3 is TGTGCCAGTAGTGCACTTTTCGACCGGGGTAGAAGGGTGAACACTGAAGCTTTCTTT. This codes for CASSALFDRGRRVNTEAFF.

The chain combines TRBV4-1 with TRBJ2-3; 12 nucleotides align to TRBD2. V dropped 1 base and J dropped 1; count of bases not matched to a gene: 6. CDR1 and CDR2 (germline): MGHRA, YSYEKL. The CDR3 runs 18 residues. This chain's CDR3 is CASSQGLAGVLRTDTQYF. The CDR3 DNA reads as TGCGCCAGCAGCCAAGGACTAGCGGGAGTTCTGCGCACAGATACGCAGTATTTT.

This chain connects TRBV5-1 to TRBJ2-3; TRBD1 might be the D (6 bases). The ends were cut back, 0 bases at V and 2 bases at J, with 16 bases in the middle. CDR1 is SGHRS and CDR2 is YFSETQ in the germline V gene. The CDR3 runs to 17 residues. This CDR3 is CASSLDRARSYTDTQYF. The DNA of the CDR3 is TGCGCCAGCAGCTTGGACAGGGCTCGATCCTACACAGATACGCAGTATTTT.

The genes are TRBV4-1 and TRBJ1-3; the match to TRBD1 covers 9 bases. This CDR3 has 19 residues. Trimming at V came to 5 bases and at J to 1 base, leaving 15 bases not matched to a gene. Germline assignment: CDR1 MGHRA and CDR2 YSYEKL. In DNA, the CDR3 is TGCGCCAGCAGCTACTACCGGGACAGGGTTGGAAAATCTGGAAACACCATATATTTT. Its protein is CASSYYRDRVGKSGNTIYF.

This chain uses TRBV7-6 with TRBJ2-5; perhaps TRBD2 as D (5 bases). From germline, CDR1 is SGHVS and CDR2 FNYEAQ. The CDR3 runs 13 residues. Trimming shortened V by 5 bases and J by 5 bases, and 12 bases separated the two germline ends. CDR3 nucleotide sequence: TGTGCCAGCAGCCCCAGTCGCGGGGAGACCCAGTACTTC. It specifies CASSPSRGETQYF.

This clone was counted once. This rearrangement joins TRBV5-8 to TRBJ1-6; 8 bases map to TRBD1. The CDR3 runs 16 residues. The germline CDR1 and CDR2 sequences are SGHTS and YDEGEE. The V and J ends lost 2 bases and 8 bases, in that order; junction bases with no gene match: 9. This CDR3 is CASSFRTGREHSPLHF. CDR3 nucleotides: TGTGCCAGCAGCTTCCGGACAGGGCGGGAACATTCACCCCTCCACTTT.

The J gene is TRBJ2-7, the V gene TRBV6-5; 10 bases match TRBD1. The CDR3 is 15 amino acids. Germline CDR1 reads MNHEY; CDR2 reads SVGAGI. J was trimmed by 2 bases and V by 5 bases; bases with no gene match: 6. The CDR3 sequence is CASSRDRGTPYEQYF. In DNA form, the CDR3 reads TGTGCCAGCAGTCGGGACAGGGGAACACCCTACGAGCAGTACTTC.

The chain joins TRBV19 to TRBJ2-3, with 10 bases lining up with TRBD1. The CDR3 spans 14 residues. Germline-derived CDR1 and CDR2 are LNHDA and SQIVND (reference sequence). V was clipped by 7 bases and J by 7 bases; unmatched bases: 8. The CDR3 here is CASTEGQGTYTQYF. CDR3 coding DNA: TGTGCCAGTACCGAGGGACAGGGGACGTATACGCAGTATTTT.

V gene TRBV7-2 combines with J gene TRBJ2-5; perhaps TRBD1 as D (6 bases). V dropped 6 bases and J dropped 0 bases, with 14 bases sitting between them. Germline CDR1 is SGHTA and CDR2 is FQGNSA. The CDR3 contains 15 residues. The CDR3, as DNA: TGTGCCAGCAGACGAGACAGGAGGTACCAAGAGACCCAGTACTTC. Its translation: CASRRDRRYQETQYF.

V usage is TRBV9 and J usage is TRBJ1-1; D gene uncertain. The CDR3 totals 14 residues. The V gene's germline CDR1 is SGDLS and CDR2 YYNGEE. The ends were cut back, 0 bases at V and 6 bases at J, with 12 bases in the middle. The CDR3: CASSVGSTSAEAFF. CDR3 in DNA: TGTGCCAGCAGCGTAGGGTCTACGAGCGCTGAAGCTTTCTTT.